One sample yielded the 32 T cell receptor beta chains listed below, sequenced in a study of esophageal squamous cell carcinoma under preoperative chemotherapy. The time point is: after preoperative PTX-NDP chemotherapy. TCRdb passed the PCR reads through MiXCR, listing each CDR3 protein once. The table lists about 32,000 distinct CDR3 sequences, around half of them singletons. Specimen collection occurred from a patient given preoperative chemotherapy. The receptor source for this set is a human donor with esophageal squamous cell carcinoma. The donor label of this sample is uncertain.

The chain has TRBV6-8 and TRBJ2-1; 8 nucleotides match TRBD2. V was clipped by 7 bases and J by 10 bases; unmatched bases: 12. Germline CDR1 reads MNHGY; CDR2 reads SAAAGT. The CDR3 spans 14 residues. In DNA form, the CDR3 reads TGTGCCAGCACAGGGGCGGGGGGCTCCAACGAGCAGTTCTTC. Its translation: CASTGAGGSNEQFF.

In its sample, this clonotype was seen many times. This chain connects TRBV11-2 to TRBJ2-3, with TRBD2 matching over 7 bases. Per germline, CDR1 SGHAT and CDR2 FQNNGV. After removal of 1 base from V and 0 bases from J, the junction contained 7 bases not matched to a gene. The CDR3 covers 17 residues. The CDR3 DNA is TGTGCCAGCAGCTTAGGGCAGGCTAGCGGTAGCACAGATACGCAGTATTTT. This gives the protein CASSLGQASGSTDTQYF.

This clonotype was seen a single time. The chain joins TRBV7-3 to TRBJ2-2; a weak D match, TRBD2 (5 bases). Germline CDR1 and CDR2: SGHTA and FQGTGA. The CDR3 consists of 17 residues. Trimming left V 1 base short and J 4 bases short, with 16 bases between. CDR3 coding DNA: TGTGCCAGCAGCTTAAATCCCGAGGGTGTGAGCACCGGGGAGCTGTTTTTT. It codes for CASSLNPEGVSTGELFF.

Comments on this clonotype: One end of the junction fails to match germline, which may point to a read error. The chain couples TRBV7-9 to TRBJ2-5; 8 nucleotides align to TRBD2. Looked up from germline, CDR1 is SEHNR and CDR2 is FQNEAQ (reference sequence). The CDR3 has 20 amino acids. Here the CDR3 reads CASSSSRGGIGGPSQDTQYF. The CDR3 bases are TGTGCCAGCAGCTCCAGTCGCGGGGGGATCGGGGGCCCTAGCCAAGATACCCAGTACTTC.

This clonotype occurred a few times. The V and J genes are TRBV12-3 or TRBV12-4 and TRBJ2-3, with 9 bases matching TRBD1. With 5 bases clipped from V and 3 bases from J, the junction kept 6 bases outside the gene matches. The CDR3 is 15 amino acids. CDR3 sequence reads: CASSRTGGRTDTQYF. The CDR3 region has the DNA TGTGCCAGCAGTAGAACAGGGGGCAGAACAGATACGCAGTATTTT.

This clonotype was seen ten or more times. In DNA form, the CDR3 reads TGTGCCAGCAGCTTAACAGGGGAGGTCGGCTATGGCTACACCTTC. Residues: CASSLTGEVGYGYTF. V gene TRBV7-2 combines with J gene TRBJ1-2; TRBD1 aligns across 7 bases. This CDR3 has 15 amino acids. Germline CDR1 and CDR2: SGHTA and FQGNSA. The V and J ends lost 2 bases and 4 bases, in that order; junction bases with no gene match: 7.

V and J are TRBV7-2 and TRBJ2-7, with 11 bases that match TRBD2. The ends lost 4 bases at V and 7 bases at J; junction bases unmatched: 3. The CDR3 is 13 residues long. CDR1 and CDR2 from the germline V gene are SGHTA and FQGNSA. In DNA form, the CDR3 reads TGTGCCAGCAGCTCGGGGACTAGCGGAGAGCAGTACTTC. Its translation: CASSSGTSGEQYF.

The chain couples TRBV6-1 to TRBJ2-1; TRBD1 matches at 7 bases. Gene TRBJ2-5 matches the end of the DNA better, so the J call may be wrong. CDR1 is MNHNS, CDR2 SASEGT, per germline. The CDR3 has 15 residues. The CDR3 sequence: CASSEGQGGKETQYF. CDR3 nucleotide sequence: TGTGCCAGCAGTGAAGGACAGGGTGGGAAGGAGACCCAGTACTTC.

Note on this clonotype: This sequence may be a read error, since a much larger clone differs from it by one base. A read error is likely, as this CDR3 ends without the conserved phenylalanine or tryptophan. This chain links TRBV7-9 with TRBJ2-5; tentative D call: TRBD2 (6 bases). The last part of the DNA fits TRBJ2-7 better; the J call may be wrong. The CDR3 length is 11 residues. Germline CDR1 is SEHNR and CDR2 is FQNEAQ (reference sequence). In DNA form, the CDR3 reads TGTGCCAGCAGCCCGGGAGTCGAGCAGTACTCC. Its translation: CASSPGVEQYS.

This sequence joins TRBV10-2 and TRBJ2-5; no firm D call. The J call may be in error: the DNA end matches TRBJ2-7 better. Germline CDR1 WSHSY, CDR2 SAAADI. This CDR3 is built from 13 residues. The CDR3 nucleotides are TGCGCCAGCAGTGATACCTCAATAAACGAGCAGTACTTC. Protein: CASSDTSINEQYF.

Only a few counts were recorded for this clonotype. The chain carries TRBV7-2 and TRBJ2-5, with 12 nucleotides matching TRBD2. Matching the DNA end better, TRBJ2-7 makes the J call doubtful. Looked up from germline, CDR1 is SGHTA and CDR2 is FQGNSA. This CDR3 comprises 15 residues. The CDR3 region is CASSPTSGRGNEQYF. The CDR3 DNA reads as TGTGCCAGCAGCCCGACTAGCGGGAGAGGGAACGAGCAGTACTTC.

A remark on this clonotype: Lacking the conserved final phenylalanine or tryptophan, this CDR3 likely reflects a read error. The limits of the CDR3 on the DNA are not certain, so only TCRdb's listed CDR3 is given. This rearrangement joins TRBV7-6 to TRBJ2-5; the table's D call, TRBD2, has no DNA check behind it. Germline assignment: CDR1 SGHVS and CDR2 FNYEAQ. Including both end residues, the CDR3 is 18 amino acids long. This chain's CDR3 is CASSSPTSTSGGPATRYL.

On this clonotype itself: Sequence at one end of the junction differs from germline and may be a read error. This chain joins TRBV7-2 and TRBJ2-4; TRBD2 matches 8 bases. The tail of the sequence fits TRBJ2-5 better, so the J call may be wrong. CDR1 is SGHTA and CDR2 is FQGNSA in the germline V gene. The CDR3 covers 14 residues. CDR3 nucleotide sequence: TGTGCGGGCAGCGGGGGCCGAGCCCAAAAGACCCAGTACTTC. Amino acids: CAGSGGRAQKTQYF.

The sample holds a few counts of this clonotype. The chain is built from TRBV25-1 and TRBJ2-1; 8 bases match TRBD1. CDR3 length: 14 amino acids. Trimming cost V 5 bases and J 3 bases; bases outside gene matches: 3. From germline, CDR1 is MGHDK and CDR2 SYGVNS. The CDR3, as DNA: TGTGCCAGCAGTCAGGACAGGGTCTACAATGAGCAGTTCTTC. Amino acids: CASSQDRVYNEQFF.

The table lists this clonotype with many counts. The genes are TRBV7-2 and TRBJ1-1; TRBD1 might be the D (5 bases). CDR3 size: 14 residues. Germline V CDR1 and CDR2: SGHTA, FQGNSA. The V gene lost 3 bases and the J gene lost 1 base, with 9 bases spanning the gap. CDR3 protein: CASSLHGQNTEAFF. The CDR3 bases are TGTGCCAGCAGCTTGCATGGACAGAACACTGAAGCTTTCTTT.

The chain carries TRBV7-2 and TRBJ2-4, with a tentative D call TRBD2 (6 bases). Germline CDR1 SGHTA, CDR2 FQGNSA. Trimming pared 5 bases from V and 13 bases from J, leaving 30 bases between. The CDR3 spans 17 residues. CDR3 sequence reads: CASSRAPGRGAKNTQYF. The CDR3 DNA reads as TGTGCCAGCAGCCGCGCGCCGGGGCGGGGAGCCAAAAACACGCAGTACTTC.

On this clonotype itself: Germline is not matched at one junction end, which may reflect a read error. The rearrangement uses TRBV7-2 and TRBJ2-3; the match to TRBD1 covers 7 bases. Germline loops: CDR1 SGHTA, CDR2 FQGNSA. This CDR3 has 16 residues. For the CDR3, the DNA is TGTGCCAGCAGCTCCTCGCAGGGGGTGTGCACAGGTACGCAGTATTTT. This sequence encodes CASSSSQGVCTGTQYF.

As regards this clonotype: Mismatch with germline at one junction end may stem from a read error. The chain carries TRBV7-2 and TRBJ2-3; a weak D match, TRBD2 (5 bases). This CDR3 spans 14 amino acids. The germline V gene encodes CDR1 SGHTA and CDR2 FQGNSA. Here the CDR3 DNA reads TGTGCCGGCAGTAGACTGGGAGCAAAAGACATTCAGTATTTT. Its protein is CAGSRLGAKDIQYF.

This clonotype was counted between two and nine times. V and J are TRBV6-1 and TRBJ2-1; TRBD2 matches at 8 bases. Germline trimming cut 6 bases from V and 4 bases from J; bases unmatched to any gene: 14. Germline V gives CDR1 MNHNS, CDR2 SASEGT. The CDR3 spans 17 residues. The CDR3 DNA follows: TGTGCCAGCAGCCCCAATCCTACTAGCGGCCTGTACAATGAGCAGTTCTTC. This codes for CASSPNPTSGLYNEQFF.

There are many counts of this clonotype. The chain carries TRBV7-8 and TRBJ2-5; 11 nucleotides agree with TRBD1. The CDR3 is made up of 14 amino acids. J was trimmed by 5 bases and V by 5 bases; bases with no gene match: 4. Germline CDR1 is SGHVS and CDR2 is FQNEAQ. CDR3: CASSARTGGETQYF. CDR3 bases: TGTGCCAGCAGCGCCCGGACAGGGGGCGAGACCCAGTACTTC.

To note about this clonotype: An end of the junction does not agree with germline; a read error may underlie this. The chain has TRBV6-1 and TRBJ2-3; TRBD2 aligns across 10 bases. The CDR3 sequence is 16 residues long. Germline V CDR1 and CDR2: MNHNS, SASEGT. CDR3 DNA sequence: TGTGCCAGCAGTATCTCTAGCGGGGGACGGAAAAACACGCAGTACTTT. It specifies CASSISSGGRKNTQYF.

This clonotype was seen repeatedly, ten times or more. V and J are TRBV28 and TRBJ2-3; the match to TRBD1 covers 10 bases. Germline V CDR1 and CDR2: MDHEN, SYDVKM. The CDR3 has 15 residues. V lost 6 bases, J lost 4 bases, and 7 bases stayed unmatched. The CDR3 coding sequence is TGTGCCAGCAGGCCCGGAGACAGGGGGCCAGATACGCAGTATTTT. Its translation: CASRPGDRGPDTQYF.

Comment on this clonotype: The junction differs from germline at one of its ends, possibly a read error. V gene TRBV7-7 combines with J gene TRBJ2-5; D ambiguous. The CDR3 is 13 residues long. Per the germline V gene, CDR1 is SSHAT and CDR2 is FNYEAQ (reference sequence). CDR3 region: CASSLVVMETQYF. DNA of the CDR3: TGTGCTAGCAGCTTAGTGGTCATGGAGACCCAGTACTTC. The variable domain in full, completed from reference TRBV7-7 and TRBJ2-5, reads GAGVSQSPRYKVTKRGQDVTLRCDPISSHATLYWYQQALGQGPEFLTYFNYEAQPDKSGLPSDRFSAERPEGSISTLTIQRTEQRDSAMYRCASSLVVMETQYFGPGTRLLVL.

The table lists this clonotype with a few counts. CDR3 nucleotide sequence: TGTGCCAGTAACCTTGGACAGGCGTATCAAGCTTTCTTT. It translates to CASNLGQAYQAFF. The rearrangement joins TRBV19 to TRBJ1-1; 7 bases map to TRBD1. Looked up from germline, CDR1 is LNHDA and CDR2 is SQIVND (reference sequence). The CDR3 runs 13 residues. V shed 7 bases, J shed 9 bases, and the junction held 11 bases outside the gene matches.

A remark on this clonotype: At one boundary the junction diverges from the germline segment, which might be a read error. This chain uses TRBV7-2 with TRBJ2-5, with D unresolved. There are 14 residues in the CDR3. Germline V gene data show CDR1 as SGHTA and CDR2 as FQGNSA. Written as DNA, the CDR3 is TGTGCCAGCAGCTTAGCGGCAGGCCAAGAGACCCAGCTTTTC. It yields the protein CASSLAAGQETQLF.

This clonotype was detected ten times or more. The CDR3 coding sequence is TGTGCCAGCAGCGGACAGGGGGCTCTTGATGAGCAGTTCTTC. Its protein is CASSGQGALDEQFF. The gene calls are TRBV5-6 and TRBJ2-1, with 11 bases identical to TRBD1. The CDR3 loop spans 14 amino acids. V lost 4 bases and J lost 8; bases outside the gene matches: 5. Germline-derived CDR1 and CDR2 are SGHDT and YYEEEE.

This clonotype was observed many times. The chain combines TRBV7-2 with TRBJ1-2, with no clear D. Germline V gene sequence: CDR1 SGHTA, CDR2 FQGNSA. The CDR3 runs 13 residues. V shed 0 bases and J shed 4 bases, with 6 bases lying between them. The CDR3 sequence: CASSLATAYGYTF. In nucleotides, the CDR3 is TGTGCCAGCAGCTTAGCAACAGCCTATGGCTACACCTTC.

The CDR3 nucleotides are TGTGCCAGCAGCCAAGGGAATGAGCAGTACTTC. Translation gives CASSQGNEQYF. The chain combines TRBV12-3 or TRBV12-4 with TRBJ2-1; D not certain. The end of the DNA fits TRBJ2-7 better, so the J call may be wrong. This CDR3 is built from 11 residues.

A remark on this clonotype: One junction end does not reproduce the germline sequence, and a read error may be involved. The chain recombines TRBV7-2 with TRBJ2-3; TRBD2 matches at 8 bases. CDR3 size: 15 residues. From germline, CDR1 is SGHTA and CDR2 FQGNSA. CDR3 bases: TGTGCCAGCAGCCCCGAAGCGGGGGTTACCGGTACGCAGTTTTTT. It encodes CASSPEAGVTGTQFF.

The gene calls are TRBV7-2 and TRBJ2-1; D possibly corresponds to TRBD2 (7 bases). Trimming cost V 5 bases and J 6 bases, with 8 bases left between them. CDR3 length: 12 residues. Germline V lookup: CDR1 SGHTA, CDR2 FQGNSA. The CDR3 reads CASSRGANEQFF. The CDR3 nucleotides read TGTGCCAGCAGCCGGGGGGCCAATGAGCAGTTCTTC.

The chain recombines TRBV12-3 or TRBV12-4 with TRBJ2-7; the match to TRBD1 covers 7 bases. This CDR3 comprises 16 residues. V was pared by 5 bases and J by 2 bases, with 12 bases of the junction left unmatched. The CDR3 coding sequence is TGTGCCAGCAGTCTGCCACAGGGGAAAGGGACCTACGAGCAGTACTTC. It translates to CASSLPQGKGTYEQYF.

The V gene is TRBV7-6, the J gene TRBJ2-5; the D call may be TRBD1 or TRBD2 (6 bases each). This CDR3 has 14 amino acids. Per germline, CDR1 SGHVS and CDR2 FNYEAQ. In DNA, the CDR3 is TGTGCGGGGCTCGGGGGCCGTGTCCAAGAGACCCAGTACTTC. It codes for CAGLGGRVQETQYF.